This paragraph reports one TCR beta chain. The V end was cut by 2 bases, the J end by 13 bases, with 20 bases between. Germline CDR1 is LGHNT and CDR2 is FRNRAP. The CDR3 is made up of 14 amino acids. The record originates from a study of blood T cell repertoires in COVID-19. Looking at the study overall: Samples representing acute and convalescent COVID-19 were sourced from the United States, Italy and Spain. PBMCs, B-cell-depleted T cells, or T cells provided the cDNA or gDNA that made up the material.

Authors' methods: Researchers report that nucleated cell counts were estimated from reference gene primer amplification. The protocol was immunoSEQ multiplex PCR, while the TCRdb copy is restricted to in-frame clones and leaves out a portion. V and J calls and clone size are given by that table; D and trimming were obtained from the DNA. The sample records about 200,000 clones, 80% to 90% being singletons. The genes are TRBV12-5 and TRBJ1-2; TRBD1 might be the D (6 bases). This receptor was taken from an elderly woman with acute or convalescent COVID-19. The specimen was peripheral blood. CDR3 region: CASGLPLKGHWGTF. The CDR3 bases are TGTGCTAGTGGTTTGCCCCTAAAGGGACACTGGGGCACCTTC.